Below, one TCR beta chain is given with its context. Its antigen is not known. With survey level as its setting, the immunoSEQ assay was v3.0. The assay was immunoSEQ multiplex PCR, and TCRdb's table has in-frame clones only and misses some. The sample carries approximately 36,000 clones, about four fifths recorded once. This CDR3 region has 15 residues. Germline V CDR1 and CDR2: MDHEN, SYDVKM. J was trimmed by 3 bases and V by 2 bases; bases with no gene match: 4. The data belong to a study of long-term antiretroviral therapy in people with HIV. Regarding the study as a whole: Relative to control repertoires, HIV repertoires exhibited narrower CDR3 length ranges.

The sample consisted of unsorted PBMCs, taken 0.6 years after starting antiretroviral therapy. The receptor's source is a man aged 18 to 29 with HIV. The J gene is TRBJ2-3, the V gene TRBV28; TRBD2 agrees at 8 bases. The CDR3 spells CASSLAGGGTDTQYF. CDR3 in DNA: TGTGCCAGCAGTTTAGCGGGAGGAGGGACAGATACGCAGTATTTT.